Included here is one T cell receptor (beta chain) sequence, with context. Seattle patients were enrolled while actively infected and followed longitudinally. Authors' methods: Counts of nucleated cells, estimated from reference gene primer amplification, were obtained. The data were produced by immunoSEQ multiplex PCR, yet TCRdb's version contains in-frame clones alone and is incomplete. That table gives V, J and clone size, and the DNA gave D and trimming. Here the sample spans tens of thousands of clones, roughly 89% being singletons. The CDR3 consists of 16 residues. Germline CDR1 is SQVTM and CDR2 is ANQGSEA. V dropped 7 bases and J dropped 5; count of bases not matched to a gene: 17. The sample comes from a study of blood T cell repertoires in COVID-19. Study as a whole: COVID-19 samples, acute and convalescent, were from the United States, Italy and Spain. In each case, the material was cDNA or gDNA derived from T cells, B-cell-depleted T cells, or PBMCs.

This clonotype originated in a woman aged 55-70 years with COVID-19, enrolled during active disease. The chain joins TRBV29-1 to TRBJ2-7; 10 nucleotides match TRBD2. Sequences were obtained from peripheral blood. The CDR3 nucleotides read TGCAGCGCCTCCTTTGGTCGGCTAGCGGGAGAGGACGAGCAGTACTTC. It codes for CSASFGRLAGEDEQYF.